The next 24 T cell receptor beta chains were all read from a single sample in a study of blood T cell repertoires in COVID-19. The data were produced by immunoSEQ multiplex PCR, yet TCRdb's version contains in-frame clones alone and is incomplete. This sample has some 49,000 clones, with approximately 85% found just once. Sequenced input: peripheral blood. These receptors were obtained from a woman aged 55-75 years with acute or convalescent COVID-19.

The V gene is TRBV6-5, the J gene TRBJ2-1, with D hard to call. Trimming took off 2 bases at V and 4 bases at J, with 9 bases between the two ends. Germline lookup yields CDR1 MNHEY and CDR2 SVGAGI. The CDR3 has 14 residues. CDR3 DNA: TGTGCCAGCAGTTACCGGAGCAGTTACAATGAGCAGTTCTTC. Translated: CASSYRSSYNEQFF.

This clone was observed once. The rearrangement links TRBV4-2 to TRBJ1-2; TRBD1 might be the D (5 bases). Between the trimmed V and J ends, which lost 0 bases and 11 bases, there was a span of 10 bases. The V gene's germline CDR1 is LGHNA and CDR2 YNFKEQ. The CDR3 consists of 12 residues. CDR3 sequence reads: CASSQDREVYTF. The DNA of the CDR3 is TGTGCCAGCAGCCAAGACAGGGAGGTATACACCTTC.

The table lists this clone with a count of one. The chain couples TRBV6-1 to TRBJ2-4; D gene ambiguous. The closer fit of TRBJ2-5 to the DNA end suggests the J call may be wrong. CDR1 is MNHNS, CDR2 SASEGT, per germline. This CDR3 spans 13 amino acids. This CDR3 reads CASSEMRSQTQYF. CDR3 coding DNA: TGTGCCAGCAGTGAAATGAGGTCGCAGACCCAGTACTTC.

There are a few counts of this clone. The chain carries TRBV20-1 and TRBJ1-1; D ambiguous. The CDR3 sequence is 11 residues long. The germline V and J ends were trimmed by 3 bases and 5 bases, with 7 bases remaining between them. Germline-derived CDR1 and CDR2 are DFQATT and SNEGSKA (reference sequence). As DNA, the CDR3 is TGCAGTGCTAGCCCGGTGACTGAAGCTTTCTTT. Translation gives CSASPVTEAFF.

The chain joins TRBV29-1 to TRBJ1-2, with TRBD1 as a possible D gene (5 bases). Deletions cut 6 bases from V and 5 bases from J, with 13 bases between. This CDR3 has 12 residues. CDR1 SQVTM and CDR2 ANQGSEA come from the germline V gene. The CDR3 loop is CSVRDRTYGYTF. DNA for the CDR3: TGCAGCGTCCGAGACAGAACTTATGGCTACACCTTC.

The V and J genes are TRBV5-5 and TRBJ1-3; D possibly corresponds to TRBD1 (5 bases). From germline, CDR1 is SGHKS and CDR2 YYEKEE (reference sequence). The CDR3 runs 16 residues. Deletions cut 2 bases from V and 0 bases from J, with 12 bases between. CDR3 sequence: CASSLTGHGSGNTIYF. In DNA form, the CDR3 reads TGTGCCAGCAGCTTAACAGGCCACGGCTCTGGAAACACCATATATTTT.

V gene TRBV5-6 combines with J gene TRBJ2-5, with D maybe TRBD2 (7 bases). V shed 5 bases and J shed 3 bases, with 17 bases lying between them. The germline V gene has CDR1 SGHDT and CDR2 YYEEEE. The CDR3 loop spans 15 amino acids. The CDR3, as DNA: TGTGCCAGCAGGCCTCGGGGGGCCACGAAAGAGACCCAGTACTTC. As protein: CASRPRGATKETQYF. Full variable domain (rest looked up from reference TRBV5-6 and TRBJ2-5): DAGVTQSPTHLIKTRGQQVTLRCSPKSGHDTVSWYQQALGQGPQFIFQYYEEEERQRGNFPDRFSGHQFPNYSSELNVNALLLGDSALYLCASRPRGATKETQYFGPGTRLLVL.

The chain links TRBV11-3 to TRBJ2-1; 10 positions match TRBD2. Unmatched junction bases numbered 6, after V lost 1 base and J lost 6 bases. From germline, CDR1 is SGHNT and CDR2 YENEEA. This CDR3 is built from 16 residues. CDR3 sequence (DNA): TGTGCCAGCAGCTTAGGTTTACTAGCGGGGTCCAATGAGCAGTTCTTC. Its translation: CASSLGLLAGSNEQFF.

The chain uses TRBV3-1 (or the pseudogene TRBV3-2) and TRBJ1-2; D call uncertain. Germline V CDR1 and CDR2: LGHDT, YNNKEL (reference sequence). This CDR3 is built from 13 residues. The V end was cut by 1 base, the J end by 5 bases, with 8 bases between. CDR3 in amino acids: CASSQVSTYGYTF. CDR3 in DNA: TGTGCCAGCAGCCAAGTATCGACATATGGCTACACCTTC.

In DNA form, the CDR3 reads TGTGCCAGCAGTTCTGACAGGGGGCTTGGAAACACCATATATTTT. Amino acid sequence: CASSSDRGLGNTIYF. The rearrangement joins TRBV28 to TRBJ1-3; 10 nucleotides agree with TRBD1. The CDR3 runs to 15 residues. Germline assignment: CDR1 MDHEN and CDR2 SYDVKM. J gave up 3 bases and V 4 bases, and 3 bases lay outside the gene matches.

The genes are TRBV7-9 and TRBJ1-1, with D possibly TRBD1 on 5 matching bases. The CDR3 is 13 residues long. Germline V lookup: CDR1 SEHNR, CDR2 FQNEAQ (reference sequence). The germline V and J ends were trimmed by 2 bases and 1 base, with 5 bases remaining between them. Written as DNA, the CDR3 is TGTGCCAGCAGCTTACAGGGGAACACTGAAGCTTTCTTT. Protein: CASSLQGNTEAFF.

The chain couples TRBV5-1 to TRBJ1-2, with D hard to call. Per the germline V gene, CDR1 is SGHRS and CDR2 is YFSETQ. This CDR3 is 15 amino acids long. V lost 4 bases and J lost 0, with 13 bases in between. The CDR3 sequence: CASSPTPLSNYGYTF. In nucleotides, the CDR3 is TGCGCCAGCAGCCCGACTCCCCTTTCTAACTATGGCTACACCTTC.

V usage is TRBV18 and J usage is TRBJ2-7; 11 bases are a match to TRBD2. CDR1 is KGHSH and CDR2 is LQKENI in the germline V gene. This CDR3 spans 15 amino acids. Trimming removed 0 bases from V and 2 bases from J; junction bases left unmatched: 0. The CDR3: CASSPPTSGTYEQYF. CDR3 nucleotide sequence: TGTGCCAGCTCACCACCGACTAGCGGGACCTACGAGCAGTACTTC.

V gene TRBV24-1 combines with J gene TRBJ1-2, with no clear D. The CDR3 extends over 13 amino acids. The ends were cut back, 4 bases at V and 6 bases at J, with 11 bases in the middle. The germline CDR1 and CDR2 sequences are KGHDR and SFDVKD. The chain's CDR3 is CATSDSTENGYTF. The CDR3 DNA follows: TGTGCCACCAGTGACTCGACGGAGAATGGCTACACCTTC.

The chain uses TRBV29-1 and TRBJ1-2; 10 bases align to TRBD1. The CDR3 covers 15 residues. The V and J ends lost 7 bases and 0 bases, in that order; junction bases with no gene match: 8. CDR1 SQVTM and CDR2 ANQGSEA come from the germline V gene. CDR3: CSADTGQGANYGYTF. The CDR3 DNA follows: TGCAGCGCCGACACCGGACAGGGGGCTAACTATGGCTACACCTTC.

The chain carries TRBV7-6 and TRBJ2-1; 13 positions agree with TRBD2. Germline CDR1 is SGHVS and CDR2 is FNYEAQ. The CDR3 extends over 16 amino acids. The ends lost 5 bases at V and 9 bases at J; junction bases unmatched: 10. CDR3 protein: CASSPTATSGRGEQFF. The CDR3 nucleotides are TGTGCCAGCAGCCCAACAGCTACTAGCGGGAGGGGTGAGCAGTTCTTC.

The CDR3 loop reads CASSIDLTGGWTEAFF. The CDR3 nucleotides are TGTGCCAGTAGTATAGATTTGACAGGGGGATGGACTGAAGCTTTCTTT. This chain uses TRBV19 with TRBJ1-1; 9 bases match TRBD1. Trimming removed 0 bases from V and 5 bases from J; junction bases left unmatched: 7. Germline loops: CDR1 LNHDA, CDR2 SQIVND (reference sequence). This CDR3 has 16 residues.

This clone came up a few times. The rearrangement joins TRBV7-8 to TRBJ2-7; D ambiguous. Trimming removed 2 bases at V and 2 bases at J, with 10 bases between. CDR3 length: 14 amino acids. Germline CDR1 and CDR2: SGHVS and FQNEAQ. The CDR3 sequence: CASSLQAITYEQYF. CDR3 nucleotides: TGTGCCAGCAGCTTACAGGCGATAACCTACGAGCAGTACTTC.

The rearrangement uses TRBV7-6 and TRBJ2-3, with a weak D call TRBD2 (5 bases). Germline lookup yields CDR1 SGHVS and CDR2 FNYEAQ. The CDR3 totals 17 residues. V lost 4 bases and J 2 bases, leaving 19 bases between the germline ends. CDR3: CASSSPTRDWVTDTQYF. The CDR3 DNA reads TGTGCCAGCAGCTCTCCTACTAGAGATTGGGTCACAGATACGCAGTATTTT.

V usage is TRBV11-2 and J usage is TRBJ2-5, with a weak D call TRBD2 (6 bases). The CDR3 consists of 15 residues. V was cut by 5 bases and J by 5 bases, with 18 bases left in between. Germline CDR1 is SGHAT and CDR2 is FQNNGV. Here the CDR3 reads CASSPAGGFGETQYF. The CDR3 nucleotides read TGTGCCAGCAGCCCCGCCGGGGGTTTCGGGGAGACCCAGTACTTC.

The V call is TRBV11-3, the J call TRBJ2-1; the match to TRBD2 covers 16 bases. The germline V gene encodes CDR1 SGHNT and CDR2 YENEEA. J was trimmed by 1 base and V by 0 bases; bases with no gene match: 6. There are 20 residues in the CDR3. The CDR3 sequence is CASSLDGTSGRGGSYNEQFF. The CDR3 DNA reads TGTGCCAGCAGCTTAGACGGGACTAGCGGGAGGGGAGGGTCCTACAATGAGCAGTTCTTC.

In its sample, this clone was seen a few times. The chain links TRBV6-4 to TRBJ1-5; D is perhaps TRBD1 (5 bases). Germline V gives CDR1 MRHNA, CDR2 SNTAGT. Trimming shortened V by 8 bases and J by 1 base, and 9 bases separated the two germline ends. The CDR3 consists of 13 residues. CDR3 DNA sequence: TGTGCCAGCGGGCGACAGAGCAATCAGCCCCAGCATTTT. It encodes CASGRQSNQPQHF.

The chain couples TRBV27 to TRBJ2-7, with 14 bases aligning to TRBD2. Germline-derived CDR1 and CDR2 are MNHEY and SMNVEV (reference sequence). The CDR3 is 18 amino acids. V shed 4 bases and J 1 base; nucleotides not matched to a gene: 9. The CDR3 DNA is TGTGCCAGCAGTTCCCAAGGACTAGCGGGAGGTAGGTCCTACGAGCAGTACTTC. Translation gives CASSSQGLAGGRSYEQYF.

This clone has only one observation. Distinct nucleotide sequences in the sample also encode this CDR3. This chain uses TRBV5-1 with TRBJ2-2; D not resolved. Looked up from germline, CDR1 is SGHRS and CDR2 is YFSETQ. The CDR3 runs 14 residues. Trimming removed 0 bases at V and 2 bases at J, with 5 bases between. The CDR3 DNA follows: TGCGCCAGCAGCTTGGCAGGAAACACCGGGGAGCTGTTTTTT. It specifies CASSLAGNTGELFF.